The entry below gives a single TCR beta chain sequence along with its context. What it binds is not known. TCRdb called the reads again in MiXCR, with one record for every CDR3 protein. Altogether about 110,000 distinct CDR3 sequences are present, 25% to 30% being singletons, with the ten largest covering 81%. The data derive from a study of T cell repertoires in cytomegalovirus infection. Trimming left V 10 bases short and J 5 bases short, with 11 bases between. There are 12 residues in the CDR3. Germline CDR1 is SGHVS and CDR2 is FNYEAQ. The sequencing here drew on CD8+ T cells from cultured PBMCs, taken from culture after CMV antigen stimulation. The chain employs TRBV7-6 and TRBJ1-4; weak D call: TRBD1 (5 bases). This sequence was found in a human donor in good health (CMV status not recorded). Some clones in this sample may be carry-over from other donors' samples. The CDR3 sequence: CATGRLNEKLFF. The CDR3 bases are TGTGCCACGGGACGGTTAAATGAAAAACTGTTTTTT. The full variable domain, completed using reference TRBV7-6 and TRBJ1-4, is GAGVSQSPRYKVTKRGQDVALRCDPISGHVSLYWYRQALGQGPEFLTYFNYEAQQDKSGLPNDRFSAERPEGSISTLTIQRTEQRDSAMYRCATGRLNEKLFFGSGTQLSVL.